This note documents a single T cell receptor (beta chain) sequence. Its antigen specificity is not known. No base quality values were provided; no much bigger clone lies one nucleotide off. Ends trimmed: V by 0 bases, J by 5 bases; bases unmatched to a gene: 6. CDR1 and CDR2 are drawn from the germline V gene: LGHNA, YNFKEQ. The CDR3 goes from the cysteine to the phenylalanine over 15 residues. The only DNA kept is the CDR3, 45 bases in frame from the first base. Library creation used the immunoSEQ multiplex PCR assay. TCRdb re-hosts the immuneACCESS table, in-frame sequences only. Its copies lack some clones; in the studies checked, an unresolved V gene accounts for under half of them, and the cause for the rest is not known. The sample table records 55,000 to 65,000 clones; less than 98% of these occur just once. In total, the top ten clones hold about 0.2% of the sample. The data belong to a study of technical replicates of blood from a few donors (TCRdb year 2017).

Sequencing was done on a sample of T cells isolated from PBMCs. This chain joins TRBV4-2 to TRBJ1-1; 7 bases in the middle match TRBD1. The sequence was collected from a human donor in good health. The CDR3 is CASSQEGGVRTEAFF. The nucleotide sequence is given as TGTGCCAGCAGCCAAGAAGGGGGCGTAAGAACTGAAGCTTTCTTT.